A selection of T cell receptor beta chains follows, all from one sample in a study of blood T cell repertoires in COVID-19. Profiled with immunoSEQ multiplex PCR; TCRdb holds only in-frame clones, not every one. This sample carries around 87,000 clones, 80% of them seen once, and the ten largest clones take roughly 15%. The sample consisted of peripheral blood. These TCRs come from a human donor in a cohort sampled during active COVID-19. The CDR3 runs from the conserved cysteine through the conserved F or W. D genes are given only for firm matches. Some rows have no size entry. The others give once, few or many, or a class for an expanded clone.

J gene	V gene	D gene	clone size	CDR3 DNA	CDR3 protein
TRBJ2-1	TRBV7-9	TRBD2	NA	TGTGCCAGCAGCTTGCGCGGGAGATCCAACAATGAGCAGTTCTTC	CASSLRGRSNNEQFF
TRBJ1-3	TRBV12-3/TRBV12-4	NA	NA	TGTGCCAGCAGTTTGTCAGGTGTGAACACCATATATTTT	CASSLSGVNTIYF
TRBJ1-2	TRBV20-1	TRBD1	NA	TGCAGTGCTATTGACAGGGCTGGCTACACCTTC	CSAIDRAGYTF
TRBJ1-1	TRBV28	TRBD1	once	TGTGCCAGCAGTCAAACAGGGGGGAACACTGAAGCTTTCTTT	CASSQTGGNTEAFF
TRBJ2-6	TRBV18	NA	few	TGTGCCAGCTCACCACCCACTCGGGCCAACGTCCTGACTTTC	CASSPPTRANVLTF
TRBJ1-1	TRBV19	NA	NA	TGTGCCAGTAGTGCAGAACTATCTGACACTGAAGCTTTCTTT	CASSAELSDTEAFF
TRBJ2-1	TRBV9	TRBD1	NA	TGTGCCAGCAGCCGACAGGGGGCAGGCTACAATGAGCAGTTCTTC	CASSRQGAGYNEQFF
TRBJ2-1	TRBV2	TRBD2	NA	TGTGCCAGCCTTAATAGCGGGCCGTACAATGAGCAGTTCTTC	CASLNSGPYNEQFF
TRBJ2-7	TRBV19	TRBD2	NA	TGTGCCAGTAGTATCCTAGCGGGGACGACCTACGAGCAGTACTTC	CASSILAGTTYEQYF
TRBJ2-5	TRBV18	NA	NA	TGTGCCAGCTCACCACCGACAAAAAAAGAGACCCAGTACTTC	CASSPPTKKETQYF
TRBJ1-6	TRBV28	NA	NA	TGTGCCAGCAGTCCCTGGACAGTGCGGACGAGCTCCTATAATTCACCCCTCCACTTT	CASSPWTVRTSSYNSPLHF